The clone carrying this T cell receptor (beta chain) was counted a single time. Its cognate antigen is unknown. The data were taken from a study of cytomegalovirus exposure and HLA in healthy donors. PCR was performed using 60 Vbeta and 13 Jbeta primers. The table came from immunoSEQ multiplex PCR; TCRdb's copy has only in-frame clones and leaves some out. In the table there are 95,000 to 150,000 clones, 80% of which are singletons. Study-wide results and caveats: In a later analysis, V- and J-gene trimming of beta chains associated with a DCLRE1C missense variant, replicated independently. TCR beta V segments were, for the most part, productive about 90% or about 30% of the time in an earlier analysis. The authors considered a cluster of highly shared sequence variants likely to be a sequencing artifact.

CDR1 is MRHNA, CDR2 SNTAGT, per germline. The ends were cut back, 3 bases at V and 0 bases at J, with 10 bases in the middle. CDR3 size: 15 residues. The chain combines TRBV6-4 with TRBJ2-3; D gene uncertain. The sequence was obtained from a man in his forties or fifties in good health and CMV-seronegative. The sample comprised PBMCs. The CDR3 sequence: CASSDLRRSTDTQYF. The CDR3 coding sequence is TGTGCCAGCAGTGATCTCCGCAGGAGCACAGATACGCAGTATTTT.